This T cell receptor beta chain was obtained from a study of blood T cell repertoires in COVID-19. Germline CDR1 and CDR2: PRHDT and FYEKMQ (reference sequence). The CDR3 is made up of 17 amino acids. The V and J ends lost 7 bases and 0 bases respectively, with 21 bases between them. Assay used: immunoSEQ multiplex PCR; TCRdb lists only in-frame clones, some missing. The sample comprises approximately 100,000 clones, roughly nine tenths of which are singletons, and roughly 0.97% rests with the top ten. Sequencing used peripheral blood. This receptor was obtained from a man aged 55-75 years with acute or convalescent COVID-19. This chain links TRBV13 with TRBJ1-2; D perhaps matches TRBD1 (6 bases). CDR3 region: CASKSYGRGPANYGYTF. The CDR3 DNA is TGTGCCAGCAAGAGTTACGGCAGGGGCCCCGCTAACTATGGCTACACCTTC.